This T cell receptor beta chain was observed in a study of blood T cells in healthy people across ages. A sample-barcoded 5' primer and a J-beta primer mix were used in a second PCR of roughly 6 to 11 cycles. TCRdb called the 5' RACE reads again in MiXCR, with one record for every CDR3 protein. The data contain 1.5 million to 2 million distinct CDR3 sequences, roughly 30% of them singletons. Regarding this clonotype: No antigen is known for it.

Study results and caveats: A conclusive naive versus antigen-experienced comparison was prevented by the unsorted PBMCs. Those diversity estimates obtained from one million T cells were thought to be underestimates.

Germline assignment: CDR1 SEHNR and CDR2 FQNEAQ (reference sequence). The CDR3 loop spans 14 amino acids. Trimming at V came to 1 base and at J to 5 bases, leaving 4 bases not matched to a gene. The TCR was taken from a young woman in good health. This chain connects TRBV7-9 to TRBJ2-7, with 8 bases aligning to TRBD1. Material: blood. The CDR3 is CASSLGRGLHEQYF. The CDR3 region has the DNA TGTGCCAGCAGCTTAGGCAGGGGGCTCCACGAGCAGTACTTC.